This passage covers 5 T cell receptor beta chains from one sample sequenced in a study of blood T cells in healthy people across ages. Primed by a sample-barcoded 5' primer and a J-beta primer mix, a second PCR proceeded for roughly 6 to 12 cycles. MiXCR, run by TCRdb on the 5' RACE reads, gives a single entry per CDR3 protein. The table lists roughly 1.5 million distinct CDR3 sequences, approximately 42% of them singletons. Sequencing was performed on blood. Receptor source: a woman aged 18 to 35 in good health.

A single count supports this clonotype. This rearrangement joins TRBV30 to TRBJ2-5, with D unclear. In germline, CDR1 is GTSNPN, CDR2 SVGIG (reference sequence). V gave up 2 bases and J gave up 2 bases, with 9 bases separating them. There are 13 residues in the CDR3. CDR3 nucleotides: TGTGCCTGGAGTCCAGACCCACAAGAGACCCAGTACTTC. Translating gives CAWSPDPQETQYF.

Remarks on this clonotype: Its ends do not fully match the called genes, so a read error is possible. CDR3 sequence: CSVEDRDSGSYIYNERFF. In nucleotides, the CDR3 is TGCAGCGTTGAAGATAGGGATAGCGGGAGCTATATCTACAATGAGCGGTTCTTC. This chain uses TRBV29-1 with TRBJ2-1; TRBD2 aligns across 9 bases. This CDR3 contains 18 residues. Per germline, CDR1 SQVTM and CDR2 ANQGSEA.

The table lists this clonotype with a few counts. This rearrangement joins TRBV7-2 to TRBJ1-5; 8 bases are shared with TRBD1. This CDR3 has 16 residues. V gave up 0 bases and J gave up 3 bases; unmatched junction bases: 4. Germline V gene lookup returns CDR1 SGHTA and CDR2 FQGNSA. Here the CDR3 DNA reads TGTGCCAGCAGCTTAGCCTGGACAGGGCTCAATCAGCCCCAGCATTTT. The encoded protein is CASSLAWTGLNQPQHF.

Only a few counts were recorded for this clonotype. The chain combines TRBV29-1 with TRBJ2-1; 11 bases are a match to TRBD2. The CDR3 consists of 14 residues. The germline gives CDR1 SQVTM, CDR2 ANQGSEA. V was pared by 6 bases and J by 7 bases, with 8 bases of the junction left unmatched. The CDR3 DNA reads TGCAGCGTCAAACTAGCGGGAGTCGCTAATGAGCAGTTCTTC. Its translation is CSVKLAGVANEQFF.

V gene TRBV29-1 combines with J gene TRBJ1-3; D unclear. This CDR3 spans 12 amino acids. Trimming removed 7 bases at V and 2 bases at J, with 9 bases between. Germline V gene lookup returns CDR1 SQVTM and CDR2 ANQGSEA. CDR3 sequence (DNA): TGCAGCGCCACAACCCCTGGAAACACCATATATTTT. It yields the protein CSATTPGNTIYF.